This record looks at one T cell receptor beta chain sequence and its context. Its antigen is still unknown. There are no base qualities to consult, and no much larger clone falls within one base. Collaborating institutions collected whole blood in K2EDTA tubes following their own protocols. For TCRbeta analysis, collaborators shipped samples as frozen whole blood, isolated PBMCs, or DNA extracted from either of those sample types. V trim: 3 bases; J trim: 5 bases; unmatched bases: 13. Sequences SGDLS (CDR1) and YYNGEE (CDR2) are obtained from the germline V gene. The cysteine opens and the phenylalanine closes a CDR3 of 17 amino acids. The kept DNA is CDR3 alone, 51 bases in frame from the first base. The record originates from a study of blood T cell repertoires in COVID-19 (dated by TCRdb to the early 2020s). Regarding the research as a whole: Collaborator samples came from the United States, Italy and Spain and covered acute and convalescent phases of COVID-19. Deeply sampled blood TCRbeta repertoires from subjects exposed to, actively infected with, or recovered from COVID-19 were included in the dataset. The repertoires were released in a freely available public database meant as a resource for research on the immune response to SARS-CoV-2. The prospective study material was composed of cDNA or gDNA derived from T cells, B-cell-depleted T cells, or PBMCs. Samples came from the ongoing ImmuneRACE study (first 160 participants) plus 1,254 subjects from 6 global collaborators. Sample metadata almost always included a de-identified subject ID, COVID-19 status, age in years and sex. HLA class I and class II types, where available, came from metadata supplied by the sample provider rather than from assay-based typing. Points the paper makes about the study in general: The amount of clinical and demographic metadata varied by source and participant and was provided uncurated.

TCRbeta CDR3 regions were amplified from genomic DNA using the immunoSEQ Assay, a bias-controlled multiplex PCR. Per the source publication's procedure: The number of nucleated cells in each sample was estimated from the amplification of reference gene primers within the assay. Sequence reads were collapsed and filtered to measure the absolute abundance of every unique TCRbeta CDR3 rearrangement. For each sample, productive Simpson clonality was calculated by taking the square root of Simpson's diversity index across productive rearrangements. Held by TCRdb, this immuneACCESS table contains in-frame sequences only and omits some clones. Under half of the omission traces to an unresolved V gene where checked; the cause of the rest is unknown. From that table come the V and J calls and clone size; the DNA was used to work out D and trimming. For this sample there are more than 60,000 clones; 70% to 90% appear just once. Around 6.6% of the sample rests with the top ten.

The sequence links TRBV9 to TRBJ2-3; TRBD2 lines up with 9 middle nucleotides. Sequenced sample: peripheral blood. The TCR was taken from a man in his sixties with acute or convalescent COVID-19. This receptor carries the CDR3 CASSAALSGGEEDTQYF. In nucleotide form, the sequence is TGTGCCAGCAGCGCTGCACTTAGCGGGGGCGAGGAAGATACGCAGTATTTT.